This T cell receptor beta chain was documented in a study of T cells after yellow fever vaccination. Study-level findings and limits: Most clones from primary vaccination resurfaced after the booster (around 95% CD4, 70% to 90% CD8).

TCRdb processed the 5' RACE reads anew with MiXCR; each CDR3 protein has one entry. The sample contains roughly 350,000 distinct CDR3 sequences, approximately 4% of which appear only once. The sample holds a few counts of this clonotype. Its antigen is not known. This receptor was obtained from a young man who received the YFV17D yellow fever vaccine. The specimen was PBMCs, collected 5 days after the yellow fever booster vaccination.

CDR3: CSEDRYNEQFF. The CDR3 coding sequence is TGCAGTGAGGATCGATACAATGAGCAGTTCTTC. The gene calls are TRBV20-1 and TRBJ2-1; D gene unclear. The germline gives CDR1 DFQATT, CDR2 SNEGSKA (reference sequence). The CDR3 contains 11 residues. V was pared by 7 bases and J by 4 bases, with 8 bases between.